This is a list of T cell receptor beta chains from one sample in a study of blood T cell repertoires in COVID-19. Only in-frame clones appear in the TCRdb table, and some are missing; sequencing was by immunoSEQ multiplex PCR. This table has about 410,000 clones, over 75% appearing once. Material: peripheral blood. All receptors come from a middle-aged woman with COVID-19, enrolled during active disease. The conserved cysteine and the conserved F or W are not part of the CDR3 here.

V gene: TRBV28
J gene: TRBJ1-1
CDR3 protein: ASSDPTAMNTEAF

V gene: TRBV5-4
J gene: TRBJ2-3
CDR3 protein: ASSLGRTRVSFTDTQY

V gene: TRBV5-1
J gene: TRBJ2-7
CDR3 protein: ASSLERAYEQY

V gene: TRBV6-2/TRBV6-3
J gene: TRBJ2-5
CDR3 protein: ASSRRGGRYQETQY

V gene: TRBV2
J gene: TRBJ1-5
CDR3 protein: ASLRQHNQPQH

V gene: TRBV18
J gene: TRBJ2-1
CDR3 protein: ASSPVAGALRNEQF

V gene: TRBV3-1/TRBV3-2
J gene: TRBJ2-5
CDR3 protein: ATHPGGGRAWETQY

V gene: TRBV4-3
J gene: TRBJ2-3
CDR3 protein: ASSQDRASGGPDTQY

V gene: TRBV6-2/TRBV6-3
J gene: TRBJ2-6
CDR3 protein: ASSPPPGLVGSGANVLT

V gene: TRBV10-3
J gene: TRBJ1-5
CDR3 protein: AISEGRLNQPQH

V gene: TRBV7-2
J gene: TRBJ2-7
CDR3 protein: ASSPDREGEQY

V gene: TRBV30
J gene: TRBJ1-5
CDR3 protein: AWSDPDRVNQPQH

V gene: TRBV27
J gene: TRBJ1-5
CDR3 protein: ASSLLGEGNQPQH

V gene: TRBV29-1
J gene: TRBJ1-3
CDR3 protein: SVELGNTIY

V gene: TRBV28
J gene: TRBJ2-2
CDR3 protein: ASRRTGDTGELF

V gene: TRBV6-5
J gene: TRBJ1-5
CDR3 protein: ASSSGTGRGQPQH

V gene: TRBV6-4
J gene: TRBJ2-4
CDR3 protein: ASEQGDGKNIQY

V gene: TRBV2
J gene: TRBJ1-3
CDR3 protein: ASSGLSNTIY

V gene: TRBV3-1/TRBV3-2
J gene: TRBJ2-4
CDR3 protein: ASSQRTQRGSKNIQY

V gene: TRBV7-9
J gene: TRBJ2-7
CDR3 protein: ASSPGQGAVYEQY

V gene: TRBV14
J gene: TRBJ2-7
CDR3 protein: ASSDTGIYSYEQY

V gene: TRBV9
J gene: TRBJ1-2
CDR3 protein: ASSVGHQGVYGYT

V gene: TRBV24-1
J gene: TRBJ2-2
CDR3 protein: ATSDYASGRPGRTGELF

V gene: TRBV7-9
J gene: TRBJ2-1
CDR3 protein: ASSLITVDEQF

V gene: TRBV27
J gene: TRBJ2-7
CDR3 protein: ASSYNNRLH

V gene: TRBV18
J gene: TRBJ2-7
CDR3 protein: ASSPLTGDDSYEQY

V gene: TRBV6-2/TRBV6-3
J gene: TRBJ1-5
CDR3 protein: ASSYLSLNQPQH

V gene: TRBV29-1
J gene: TRBJ2-2
CDR3 protein: SVETTGAGELF

V gene: TRBV28
J gene: TRBJ2-1
CDR3 protein: ASRRVTGTSGLNEQF

V gene: TRBV11-2
J gene: TRBJ2-2
CDR3 protein: ASSLLSGFNTGELF

V gene: TRBV9
J gene: TRBJ2-7
CDR3 protein: ASSVGGQHSYEQY

V gene: TRBV18
J gene: TRBJ1-3
CDR3 protein: ASSPLEVMGSGNTIY

V gene: TRBV27
J gene: TRBJ2-1
CDR3 protein: ASSLPAGAQLKYNEQF

V gene: TRBV2
J gene: TRBJ1-5
CDR3 protein: ASSQGSSGGREPQH

V gene: TRBV28
J gene: TRBJ1-5
CDR3 protein: ASSTFSSHNQPQH

V gene: TRBV9
J gene: TRBJ1-4
CDR3 protein: ASGVGGSNEKLF

V gene: TRBV27
J gene: TRBJ2-7
CDR3 protein: ASKTSGGYEQY

V gene: TRBV28
J gene: TRBJ1-5
CDR3 protein: ASSKSTGNQPQH

V gene: TRBV5-4
J gene: TRBJ1-3
CDR3 protein: ASSQDQGSSGNTIY

V gene: TRBV18
J gene: TRBJ1-3
CDR3 protein: ASSPKTGQISGNTIY

V gene: TRBV30
J gene: TRBJ2-5
CDR3 protein: AWNSGRAEETQY

V gene: TRBV29-1
J gene: TRBJ1-1
CDR3 protein: SVERAAEAF

V gene: TRBV28
J gene: TRBJ2-7
CDR3 protein: ASSSPKLVLPYEQY

V gene: TRBV5-1
J gene: TRBJ1-6
CDR3 protein: ASSPESDITYNSPLH

V gene: TRBV28
J gene: TRBJ2-2
CDR3 protein: ASSPDRGNTGELF

V gene: TRBV3-1/TRBV3-2
J gene: TRBJ1-2
CDR3 protein: ASSQEVRKYGYT

V gene: TRBV7-8
J gene: TRBJ1-1
CDR3 protein: ASSPQGGEAF

V gene: TRBV6-6
J gene: TRBJ2-2
CDR3 protein: ASKTDTGELF

V gene: TRBV3-1/TRBV3-2
J gene: TRBJ1-2
CDR3 protein: ASSQDHGRPLKGYT